The clone carrying this T cell receptor (beta chain) was detected only a few times. Its cognate antigen is unknown. The data belong to a study of cytomegalovirus exposure and HLA in healthy donors. Points from the study as a whole: CMV serostatus stood as the only immune exposure information on hand. Most CMV-associated TCR beta chains appeared HLA-restricted in a later analysis. A list of about 180 TCR beta chains associated with cytomegalovirus was given. A missense DCLRE1C variant was associated with V- and J-gene trimming of TCR beta chains in a later analysis, and an independent cohort replicated the association.

Per the germline V gene, CDR1 is WNHNN and CDR2 is SYGVQD (reference sequence). This CDR3 has 15 residues. The V end lost 7 bases, the J end lost 1 base, and 15 bases lay between the germline ends. The primer mix had 60 Vbeta and 13 Jbeta primers. Sequencing was performed with immunoSEQ multiplex PCR; in TCRdb, only in-frame clones are kept and a portion is missing. The sample lists 100,000 to 150,000 clones, over 65% occurring once. The chain joins TRBV10-1 to TRBJ2-3; a possible D gene is TRBD2 (6 bases). The source of this sequence is a man younger than 35 in good health and CMV-seronegative. The specimen was PBMCs. The CDR3 DNA reads TGCGCCAGCACCTCCCGGGCTAGCGGCACAGATACGCAGTATTTT. It specifies CASTSRASGTDTQYF.